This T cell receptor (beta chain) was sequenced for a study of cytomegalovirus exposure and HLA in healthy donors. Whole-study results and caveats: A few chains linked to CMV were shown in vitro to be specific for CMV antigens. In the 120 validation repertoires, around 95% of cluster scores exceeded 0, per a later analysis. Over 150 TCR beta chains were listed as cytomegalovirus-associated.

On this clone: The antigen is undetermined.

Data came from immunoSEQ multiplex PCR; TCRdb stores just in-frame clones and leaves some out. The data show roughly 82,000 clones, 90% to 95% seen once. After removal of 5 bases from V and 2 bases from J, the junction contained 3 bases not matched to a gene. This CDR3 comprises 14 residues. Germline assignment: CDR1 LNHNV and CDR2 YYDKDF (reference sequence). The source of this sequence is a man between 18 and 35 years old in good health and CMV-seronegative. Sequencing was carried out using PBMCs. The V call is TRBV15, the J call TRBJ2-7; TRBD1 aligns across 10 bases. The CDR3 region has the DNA TGTGCCACCAGCCGGGGACAGGGGACCTACGAGCAGTACTTC. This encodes CATSRGQGTYEQYF.